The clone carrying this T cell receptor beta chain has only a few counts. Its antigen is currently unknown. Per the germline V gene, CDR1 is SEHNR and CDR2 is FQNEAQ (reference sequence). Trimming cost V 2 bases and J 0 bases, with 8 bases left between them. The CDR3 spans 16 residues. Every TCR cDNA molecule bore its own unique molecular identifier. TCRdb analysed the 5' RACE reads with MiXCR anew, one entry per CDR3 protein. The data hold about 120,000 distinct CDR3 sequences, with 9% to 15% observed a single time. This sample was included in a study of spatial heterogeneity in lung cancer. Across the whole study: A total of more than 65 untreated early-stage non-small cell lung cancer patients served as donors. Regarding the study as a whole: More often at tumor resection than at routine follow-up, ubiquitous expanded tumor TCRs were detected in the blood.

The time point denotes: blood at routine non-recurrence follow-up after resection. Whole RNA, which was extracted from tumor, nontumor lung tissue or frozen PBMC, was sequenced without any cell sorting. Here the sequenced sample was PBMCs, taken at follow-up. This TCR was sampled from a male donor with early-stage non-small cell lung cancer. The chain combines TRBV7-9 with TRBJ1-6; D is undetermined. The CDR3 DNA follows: TGTGCCAGCAGCTTAAGGCAGATCTCCTATAATTCACCCCTCCACTTT. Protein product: CASSLRQISYNSPLHF.